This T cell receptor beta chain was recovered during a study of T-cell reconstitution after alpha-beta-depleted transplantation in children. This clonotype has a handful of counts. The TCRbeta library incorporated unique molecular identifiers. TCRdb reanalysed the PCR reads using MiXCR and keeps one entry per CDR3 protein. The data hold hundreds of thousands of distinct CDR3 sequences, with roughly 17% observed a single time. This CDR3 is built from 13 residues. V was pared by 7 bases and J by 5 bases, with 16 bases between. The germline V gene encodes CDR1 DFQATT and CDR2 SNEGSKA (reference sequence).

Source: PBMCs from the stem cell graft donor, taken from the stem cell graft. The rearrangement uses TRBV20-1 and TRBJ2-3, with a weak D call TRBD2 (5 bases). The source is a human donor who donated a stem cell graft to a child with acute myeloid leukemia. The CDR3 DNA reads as TGCAGTGTTCGCGAGGGTCCCATAGATACGCAGTATTTT. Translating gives CSVREGPIDTQYF.